The table lists the clone carrying this TCR beta chain with a few counts. Its antigen remains unidentified. The data belong to a study of cytomegalovirus exposure and HLA in healthy donors. Study conclusions and caveats: In a later analysis, an Asian-associated ancestry cluster reportedly showed fewer N-insertions than the roughly 730-donor mean. In a later analysis, CMV-associated beta chains were mostly HLA-associated, it appeared. In a later analysis, TCR association rates varied by HLA locus: DRB1 most, HLA-C fewest. TCR beta V- and J-gene trimming, according to a later analysis, was linked to a missense DCLRE1C variant.

Primers for the PCR totalled 60 Vbeta and 13 Jbeta. Libraries were prepared by immunoSEQ multiplex PCR; TCRdb keeps only in-frame clonotypes and omits some of them. The sample carries about 160,000 clones, 78% recorded once. The germline gives CDR1 SGHRS, CDR2 YFSETQ. The junction had 4 bases not matched to a gene; V was cut back by 3 bases and J by 2 bases. The CDR3 is made up of 16 amino acids. The sample taken for sequencing was PBMCs. The V gene is TRBV5-1, the J gene TRBJ2-1; 11 bases match TRBD2. The origin of this receptor is a woman aged 40-49 years in good health and CMV-seronegative. The CDR3 bases are TGCGCCAGCAGCTCTAGACTAGCGGGGACCTACAATGAGCAGTTCTTC. Its translation is CASSSRLAGTYNEQFF.